This T cell receptor beta chain is from a study of blood T cell repertoires in COVID-19. Sequencing was performed with immunoSEQ multiplex PCR; in TCRdb, only in-frame clones are kept and a portion is missing. Of about 68,000 clones in the sample, roughly 83% were seen once. The sequenced sample consisted of peripheral blood. This receptor was taken from a middle-aged man with active COVID-19.

CDR3 loop: CASSQGKLSQGAHQPQHF. The CDR3, as DNA: TGTGCCAGCAGCCAAGGGAAGTTGTCACAGGGGGCGCATCAGCCCCAGCATTTT. The chain employs TRBV3-1 (or the pseudogene TRBV3-2) and TRBJ1-5; 9 nucleotides align to TRBD1. V was clipped by 1 base and J by 5 bases; unmatched bases: 12. The CDR3 spans 18 residues. Germline V gene sequence: CDR1 LGHDT, CDR2 YNNKEL (reference sequence).